The clone carrying this T cell receptor beta chain appeared a few times. The entry originates in a study of cytomegalovirus exposure and HLA in healthy donors. The CDR3 runs 14 residues. Between the trimmed V and J ends, which lost 6 bases and 2 bases, there was a span of 12 bases. CDR1 MNHEY and CDR2 SVGAGI come from the germline V gene. The PCR ran on 60 Vbeta and 13 Jbeta primers. Produced via immunoSEQ multiplex PCR; TCRdb's table is partial and in-frame only. The top ten clones hold approximately 2.2% of a sample with approximately 170,000 clones, about 79% of them seen once. Sequencing used PBMCs. The chain links TRBV6-5 to TRBJ2-3; the D gene is possibly TRBD2 (6 bases). This clonotype originated in a woman aged 50 to 65 in good health and CMV-seronegative. The CDR3 coding sequence is TGTGCCAGCAGGCTGGACTATAACACAGATACGCAGTATTTT. Translation: CASRLDYNTDTQYF.